This is a list of T cell receptor beta chains from one sample in a study of Graves' ophthalmopathy and Graves' hyperthyroidism. TCRdb re-analysed the multiplex PCR reads in MiXCR, keeping a single row per CDR3 protein. The table records hundreds of thousands of distinct CDR3 sequences, 20% to 25% of them present only once. The sequenced material came from peripheral blood. All receptors derive from a young woman with stable Graves' hyperthyroidism. Each CDR3 is given with its conserved first and last residue. The order of the fields is V gene, clone size, D gene, CDR3 protein. D genes are given only for firm matches. Only some rows state a clone size, as once, few, many or a class for expanded clones.

TRBV4-1,few,.,CASSRQGGAAQETQYF
TRBV6-1,.,.,CASSAGPGVQTQYF
TRBV30,once,TRBD2,CAWSRLAGGEDTQYF
TRBV6-1,.,TRBD1,CASSEGDSPSGGYTF
TRBV7-2,many,TRBD2,CAGASGIGGETQYF
TRBV18,.,.,CASSLSFGKFSTGELCF
TRBV28,many,.,CASSTPTVTNTEAFF
TRBV7-2,.,TRBD2,CASSLALAGGLETQYF
TRBV4-1,few,TRBD1,CASSIRTGADEQYF
TRBV4-1,many,.,CASSQDLNGFSGNTIYF
TRBV6-1,many,.,CASSPPDTEAFF
TRBV14,.,.,CASSQRQLGEQYF
TRBV30,few,TRBD1,CARGQGRRRDYGYTF
TRBV2,many,.,CASSQLRQSRDGYTF